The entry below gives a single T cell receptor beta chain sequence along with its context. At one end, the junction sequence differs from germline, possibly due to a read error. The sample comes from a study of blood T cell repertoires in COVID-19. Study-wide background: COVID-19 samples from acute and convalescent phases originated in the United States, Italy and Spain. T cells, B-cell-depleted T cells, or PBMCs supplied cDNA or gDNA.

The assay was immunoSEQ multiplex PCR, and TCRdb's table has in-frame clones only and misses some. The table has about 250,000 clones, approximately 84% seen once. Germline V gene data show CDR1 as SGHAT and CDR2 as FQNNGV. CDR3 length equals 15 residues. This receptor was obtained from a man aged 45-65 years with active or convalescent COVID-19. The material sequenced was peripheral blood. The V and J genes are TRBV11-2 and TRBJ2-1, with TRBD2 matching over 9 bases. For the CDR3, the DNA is TGTGCCAGCATCCAAGCGGGGGGATCCTCCAATGAGCAGTTCTTC. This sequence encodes CASIQAGGSSNEQFF.